Below are 13 T cell receptor beta chains sequenced from a single sample in a study of response to subunit inactivated influenza vaccine. TCRdb processed the RT-PCR reads anew with MiXCR; each CDR3 protein has one entry. The sample has around 530,000 distinct CDR3 sequences, more than 15% seen once. The sequenced sample was CD4+ T cells sorted from PBMCs, obtained around 25 months after vaccination. All receptors derive from a man in his fifties or sixties who received an inactivated influenza vaccine.

The chain has TRBV10-3 and TRBJ2-3, with D perhaps matching TRBD1 or TRBD2 (5 bases each). Germline V CDR1 and CDR2: ENHRY, SYGVKD. The CDR3 sequence is 12 residues long. The V gene lost 8 bases and the J gene lost 2 bases, with 8 bases spanning the gap. The CDR3 region is CAIGGNTDTQYF. CDR3 sequence (DNA): TGTGCCATCGGGGGTAACACAGATACGCAGTATTTT.

This clonotype has more than one count but fewer than ten. The CDR3 protein is CSARRSTSGTYEQYF. For the CDR3, the DNA is TGCAGTGCTAGAAGGTCCACTAGCGGGACTTACGAGCAGTACTTC. The chain is built from TRBV20-1 and TRBJ2-7; 10 nucleotides match TRBD2. Germline V gene lookup returns CDR1 DFQATT and CDR2 SNEGSKA (reference sequence). The V gene end was trimmed by 2 bases and the J gene end by 4 bases; junction bases not matched to a gene: 8. The CDR3 totals 15 residues.

The rearrangement joins TRBV11-2 to TRBJ2-1; no firm D call. This CDR3 has 15 amino acids. Germline CDR1 reads SGHAT; CDR2 reads FQNNGV. V lost 5 bases and J lost 4, with 15 bases in between. The CDR3 bases are TGTGCCAGCAGCGCAAGAACTGGCAGATACAATGAGCAGTTCTTC. This sequence encodes CASSARTGRYNEQFF.

In this sample, this clonotype turned up many times. The rearrangement joins TRBV7-8 to TRBJ1-6; a possible D gene is TRBD1 (6 bases). V was trimmed by 3 bases and J by 5 bases, leaving 11 bases between them. The germline V gene encodes CDR1 SGHVS and CDR2 FQNEAQ. The CDR3 consists of 15 residues. The CDR3, as DNA: TGTGCCAGCAGCTTTCAGACAGGAGATAATTCACCCCTCCACTTT. Its translation is CASSFQTGDNSPLHF.

This clonotype was counted a few times. CDR3: CSQTQGLETQYF. The CDR3 region has the DNA TGCAGTCAAACCCAGGGTTTGGAGACCCAGTACTTC. The rearrangement joins TRBV20-1 to TRBJ2-5, with a possible D match to TRBD1 (5 bases). Germline V lookup: CDR1 DFQATT, CDR2 SNEGSKA (reference sequence). The ends were cut back, 8 bases at V and 5 bases at J, with 15 bases in the middle. The CDR3 is made up of 12 amino acids.

CDR3 DNA sequence: TGTGCCATTTCCCGGGACAGGGCGGTCACCGGGGAGCTGTTTTTT. Protein product: CAISRDRAVTGELFF. The gene calls are TRBV12-3 or TRBV12-4 and TRBJ2-2; 9 nucleotides line up with TRBD1. The CDR3 runs to 15 residues. The trim removed 10 bases at V and 4 bases at J, leaving 10 bases unmatched.

Only one count was recorded for this clonotype. The V gene is TRBV29-1, the J gene TRBJ2-7; D is unresolved. Germline V gives CDR1 SQVTM, CDR2 ANQGSEA. The CDR3 contains 13 residues. Trimming removed 8 bases from V and 6 bases from J, with 20 bases in between. The CDR3 nucleotides read TGCAGCACTGACACCGGCGTCGGTTCCGAGCAGTACTTC. Amino acids: CSTDTGVGSEQYF.

This clonotype was found a few times. The chain combines TRBV7-8 with TRBJ1-2, with TRBD1 matching 7 bases. Germline V gene lookup returns CDR1 SGHVS and CDR2 FQNEAQ. CDR3 size: 13 residues. Germline trimming cut 5 bases from V and 6 bases from J; bases unmatched to any gene: 6. CDR3 nucleotide sequence: TGTGCCAGCAGCAAGAGACAGGGCCATGGCTACACCTTC. It encodes CASSKRQGHGYTF. The full variable domain, completed using reference TRBV7-8 and TRBJ1-2, is GAGVSQSPRYKVAKRGQDVALRCDPISGHVSLFWYQQALGQGPEFLTYFQNEAQLDKSGLPSDRFFAERPEGSVSTLKIQRTQQEDSAVYLCASSKRQGHGYTFGSGTRLTVV.

There are a few counts of this clonotype. This chain links TRBV4-2 with TRBJ2-1; 7 bases align to TRBD2. The CDR3 runs 15 residues. CDR1 LGHNA and CDR2 YNFKEQ come from the germline V gene. V dropped 3 bases and J dropped 1; count of bases not matched to a gene: 3. The chain's CDR3 is CASSQASGSYNEQFF. In DNA form, the CDR3 reads TGTGCCAGCAGCCAGGCTAGCGGTTCCTACAATGAGCAGTTCTTC.

This clonotype was seen only a few times. V is TRBV12-3 or TRBV12-4 and J is TRBJ2-2; tentatively, D is TRBD2 (5 bases). Trimming removed 6 bases from V and 4 bases from J, with 12 bases in between. The CDR3 runs to 14 residues. The CDR3 is CASSLRDVTGELFF. The CDR3 region has the DNA TGTGCCAGCAGCCTACGGGATGTCACCGGGGAGCTGTTTTTT.

In this sample, this clonotype turned up a few times. J is TRBJ2-1 and V is TRBV29-1; 10 bases fit TRBD1. This CDR3 comprises 13 residues. J was trimmed by 9 bases and V by 8 bases; bases with no gene match: 10. Germline-derived CDR1 and CDR2 are SQVTM and ANQGSEA. CDR3 DNA: TGCAGCCATGGGACAGGGGTACGGAGTGAGCAGTTCTTC. Protein: CSHGTGVRSEQFF.

This clonotype has just a few counts. The V gene is TRBV6-5, the J gene TRBJ2-6, with D perhaps matching TRBD1 (5 bases). V lost 2 bases to trimming and J lost 2 bases, with 7 bases between them. The V gene's germline CDR1 is MNHEY and CDR2 SVGAGI. The CDR3 has 15 amino acids. The CDR3 spells CASSYGAPGANVLTF. In DNA form, the CDR3 reads TGTGCCAGCAGTTACGGGGCACCTGGGGCCAACGTCCTGACTTTC.

Ten or more counts support this clonotype. The chain couples TRBV12-3 or TRBV12-4 to TRBJ2-2, with D hard to call. The germline V and J ends were trimmed by 5 bases and 2 bases, with 9 bases remaining between them. The CDR3 sequence is 14 residues long. DNA for the CDR3: TGTGCCAGCAGTCCCAACGTCAACACCGGGGAGCTGTTTTTT. Its translation: CASSPNVNTGELFF.